These T cell receptor beta chains were read from a single sample in a study of blood T cell repertoires in COVID-19. The assay was immunoSEQ multiplex PCR, and TCRdb's table has in-frame clones only and misses some. The sample shows approximately 33,000 clones, around four fifths of them seen only once. Sequencing input: peripheral blood. Receptors were obtained from an older man with acute or convalescent COVID-19. Each CDR3 is given with its conserved first and last residue. The order of the fields is CDR3 protein, CDR3 DNA, J gene, V gene, D gene, clone size. D genes are given only for firm matches. The size entry is marked missing in some rows and otherwise reads once, few, many or a size class.

CDR3: CASSDPMTGNTDTQYF
DNA: TGTGCCAGCAGCGACCCTATGACAGGGAACACAGATACGCAGTATTTT
J: TRBJ2-3
V: TRBV9
D: TRBD1
size: NA

CDR3: CASSQPGAGELFF
DNA: TGCGCCAGCAGTCAACCCGGGGCCGGGGAGCTGTTTTTT
J: TRBJ2-2
V: TRBV23-1
D: NA
size: NA

CDR3: CASRTGDGYGYTF
DNA: TGTGCCAGCCGGACAGGGGATGGCTATGGCTACACCTTC
J: TRBJ1-2
V: TRBV27
D: TRBD1
size: NA

CDR3: CASSLTGESNQPQHF
DNA: TGCGCCAGCAGTCTTACAGGGGAGAGCAATCAGCCCCAGCATTTT
J: TRBJ1-5
V: TRBV23-1
D: TRBD1
size: NA

CDR3: CSVEDRVSYEQYF
DNA: TGCAGCGTTGAAGACAGGGTCTCCTACGAGCAGTACTTC
J: TRBJ2-7
V: TRBV29-1
D: NA
size: once

CDR3: CASSLTGPNEQFF
DNA: TGTGCCAGCAGCTTGACAGGGCCCAATGAGCAGTTCTTC
J: TRBJ2-1
V: TRBV7-9
D: TRBD1
size: NA

CDR3: CASSQGPRRADTQYF
DNA: TGTGCCAGCAGCCAGGGGCCACGGCGCGCAGATACGCAGTATTTT
J: TRBJ2-3
V: TRBV3-1/TRBV3-2
D: NA
size: NA

CDR3: CASSYYRGAGNGYTF
DNA: TGCGCCAGCAGCTATTATAGGGGAGCGGGAAATGGCTACACCTTC
J: TRBJ1-2
V: TRBV5-1
D: NA
size: few

CDR3: CASSITGTPGYGYTF
DNA: TGTGCCAGTAGTATTACCGGGACACCCGGCTATGGCTACACCTTC
J: TRBJ1-2
V: TRBV19
D: NA
size: NA

CDR3: CASSFDRFNFNEQFF
DNA: TGTGCCAGCAGTTTCGACAGGTTTAACTTCAATGAGCAGTTCTTC
J: TRBJ2-1
V: TRBV27
D: NA
size: once

CDR3: CASSRTELSGNTIYF
DNA: TGTGCCAGCTCAAGGACAGAACTTTCTGGAAACACCATATATTTT
J: TRBJ1-3
V: TRBV18
D: NA
size: NA

CDR3: CSVTTGVNQPQHF
DNA: TGCAGCGTGACGACAGGGGTCAATCAGCCCCAGCATTTT
J: TRBJ1-5
V: TRBV29-1
D: TRBD1
size: few